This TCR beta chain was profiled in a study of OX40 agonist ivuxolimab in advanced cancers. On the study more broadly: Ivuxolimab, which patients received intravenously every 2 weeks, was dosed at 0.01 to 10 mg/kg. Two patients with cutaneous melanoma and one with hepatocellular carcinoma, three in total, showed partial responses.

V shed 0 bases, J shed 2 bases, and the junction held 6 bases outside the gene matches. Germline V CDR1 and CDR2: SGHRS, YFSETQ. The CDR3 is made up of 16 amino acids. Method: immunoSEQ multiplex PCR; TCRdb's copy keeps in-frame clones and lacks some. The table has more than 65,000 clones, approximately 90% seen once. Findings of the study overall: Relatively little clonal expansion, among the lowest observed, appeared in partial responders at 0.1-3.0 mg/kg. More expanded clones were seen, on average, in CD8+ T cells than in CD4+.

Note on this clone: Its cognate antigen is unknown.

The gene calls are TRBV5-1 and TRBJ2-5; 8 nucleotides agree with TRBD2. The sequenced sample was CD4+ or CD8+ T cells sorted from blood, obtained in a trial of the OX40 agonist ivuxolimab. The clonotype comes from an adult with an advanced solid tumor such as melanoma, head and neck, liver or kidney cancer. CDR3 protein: CASSLVVVAGQETQYF. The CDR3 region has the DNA TGCGCCAGCAGCTTGGTCGTGGTAGCGGGGCAAGAGACCCAGTACTTC. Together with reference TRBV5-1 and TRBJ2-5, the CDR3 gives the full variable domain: KAGVTQTPRYLIKTRGQQVTLSCSPISGHRSVSWYQQTPGQGLQFLFEYFSETQRNKGNFPGRFSGRQFSNSRSEMNVSTLELGDSALYLCASSLVVVAGQETQYFGPGTRLLVL.